What follows are 23 T cell receptor beta chains derived from one specimen sequenced in a study of siplizumab effects on memory and regulatory T cells. The protocol was immunoSEQ multiplex PCR, while the TCRdb copy is restricted to in-frame clones and leaves out a portion. Here the sample spans fewer than 120,000 clones, roughly 89% being singletons. Sequenced: CD4+ T cells sorted from blood. The receptors here all came from a human donor in good health.

The CDR3 region is CASSQSAVQRGEQYF. The CDR3 DNA sequence: TGTGCCAGCAGCCAGAGCGCTGTCCAACGAGGGGAGCAGTACTTC. The chain couples TRBV6-5 to TRBJ2-7; D might be TRBD2 (5 bases). Germline V gene sequence: CDR1 MNHEY, CDR2 SVGAGI. The CDR3 consists of 15 residues. The V and J ends lost 6 bases and 7 bases respectively, with 22 bases between them.

This clone was seen once. The chain combines TRBV7-2 with TRBJ2-7; 9 bases align to TRBD2. From germline, CDR1 is SGHTA and CDR2 FQGNSA. CDR3 size: 15 residues. Trimming removed 2 bases from V and 5 bases from J; junction bases left unmatched: 7. CDR3 sequence: CASSLMAGGSHEQYF. The CDR3 nucleotides are TGTGCCAGCAGCTTAATGGCGGGAGGGTCCCACGAGCAGTACTTC. The full variable domain, its missing parts supplied by reference TRBV7-2 and TRBJ2-7, is GAGVSQSPSNKVTEKGKDVELRCDPISGHTALYWYRQSLGQGLEFLIYFQGNSAPDKSGLPSDRFSAERTGGSVSTLTIQRTQQEDSAVYLCASSLMAGGSHEQYFGPGTRLTVT.

The rearrangement links TRBV5-1 to TRBJ2-3; D is unclear. The V end was cut by 4 bases, the J end by 2 bases, with 5 bases between. The CDR3 extends over 12 amino acids. Germline lookup yields CDR1 SGHRS and CDR2 YFSETQ. In DNA form, the CDR3 reads TGCGCCAGCAGCCCGAACACAGATACGCAGTATTTT. Its translation: CASSPNTDTQYF. The variable domain in full, with the rest retrieved from reference TRBV5-1 and TRBJ2-3, is KAGVTQTPRYLIKTRGQQVTLSCSPISGHRSVSWYQQTPGQGLQFLFEYFSETQRNKGNFPGRFSGRQFSNSRSEMNVSTLELGDSALYLCASSPNTDTQYFGPGTRLTVL.

The V call is TRBV6-1, the J call TRBJ2-7, with TRBD1 identical over 7 bases. The trim removed 4 bases at V and 6 bases at J, leaving 12 bases unmatched. The CDR3 sequence is 15 residues long. CDR1 MNHNS and CDR2 SASEGT come from the germline V gene. Here the CDR3 reads CASSARGREQSEQYF. The CDR3 bases are TGTGCCAGCAGTGCAAGGGGGCGCGAGCAGAGCGAGCAGTACTTC.

The rearrangement joins TRBV5-1 to TRBJ2-5; TRBD2 matches at 11 bases. The CDR3 consists of 18 residues. The germline V gene encodes CDR1 SGHRS and CDR2 YFSETQ. The V gene end was trimmed by 0 bases and the J gene end by 0 bases; junction bases not matched to a gene: 7. The CDR3 bases are TGCGCCAGCAGCTTGGGGCTAGCGGGGGGCAACAACCAAGAGACCCAGTACTTC. Amino acids: CASSLGLAGGNNQETQYF. Based on the CDR3 plus reference TRBV5-1 and TRBJ2-5, the full variable domain is KAGVTQTPRYLIKTRGQQVTLSCSPISGHRSVSWYQQTPGQGLQFLFEYFSETQRNKGNFPGRFSGRQFSNSRSEMNVSTLELGDSALYLCASSLGLAGGNNQETQYFGPGTRLLVL.

V is TRBV27 and J is TRBJ2-7, with 7 bases identical to TRBD1. V lost 6 bases, J lost 3 bases, and 11 bases stayed unmatched. This CDR3 contains 15 residues. Germline V gene sequence: CDR1 MNHEY, CDR2 SMNVEV (reference sequence). CDR3 amino acids: CASSSPTTGYYEQYF. DNA for the CDR3: TGTGCCAGCAGCTCCCCCACGACAGGGTACTACGAGCAGTACTTC.

This chain links TRBV6-6 with TRBJ1-1, with D hard to call. The CDR3 covers 13 residues. V was shortened by 5 bases and J by 8 bases, with 15 bases between the two germline ends. The V gene's germline CDR1 is MNHNY and CDR2 SVGAGI (reference sequence). Here the CDR3 DNA reads TGTGCCAGCAGTCCTAAACCGTCAGTAGAAGCTTTCTTT. Its translation: CASSPKPSVEAFF.

J is TRBJ2-7 and V is TRBV21-1. TRBV21-1 is termed a pseudogene. CDR3 size: 15 residues. CDR3 protein: CASSPQPSSLWEQYF. The DNA for the CDR3 is TGTGCCAGCAGCCCACAACCCAGCAGTCTATGGGAGCAGTACTTC.

The V call is TRBV6-6, the J call TRBJ1-3, with no clear D. V lost 2 bases to trimming and J lost 2 bases, with 10 bases between them. Per the germline V gene, CDR1 is MNHNY and CDR2 is SVGAGI (reference sequence). This CDR3 is built from 15 residues. CDR3 bases: TGTGCCAGCAGTTACGCAGCGGGGACTGGAAACACCATATATTTT. It is translated as CASSYAAGTGNTIYF.

This clone was detected only a few times. This chain uses TRBV30 with TRBJ1-1, with 7 positions matching TRBD1. V gave up 2 bases and J gave up 5 bases; unmatched junction bases: 2. Germline V lookup: CDR1 GTSNPN, CDR2 SVGIG (reference sequence). The length of the CDR3 is 12 residues. This chain's CDR3 is CAWSTRGTEAFF. CDR3 DNA sequence: TGTGCCTGGAGTACCAGGGGGACTGAAGCTTTCTTT.

The J gene is TRBJ2-1, the V gene TRBV15; a possible D gene is TRBD2 (6 bases). Germline lookup yields CDR1 LNHNV and CDR2 YYDKDF (reference sequence). The V end was cut by 0 bases, the J end by 4 bases, with 16 bases between. This CDR3 has 17 residues. The CDR3, as DNA: TGTGCCACCAGCAGAGACCCCCGATATGGAGGGTACAATGAGCAGTTCTTC. Protein product: CATSRDPRYGGYNEQFF.

The chain carries TRBV5-1 and TRBJ1-2; tentative D call: TRBD1 (5 bases). The V gene lost 5 bases and the J gene lost 3 bases, with 14 bases spanning the gap. Germline V gives CDR1 SGHRS, CDR2 YFSETQ. CDR3 size: 14 residues. CDR3 nucleotides: TGCGCCAGCAGGGGGGATGGCGCTTACTATGGCTACACCTTC. Protein: CASRGDGAYYGYTF.

Concerning this clone itself: An end of the junction does not agree with germline; a read error may underlie this. V usage is TRBV7-9 and J usage is TRBJ2-5; D remains ambiguous. CDR1 is SEHNR, CDR2 FQNEAQ, per germline (reference sequence). The CDR3 contains 14 residues. The CDR3 reads CASSPGPNQETQYF. The CDR3 bases are TGTGCCAGCAGCCCCGGGCCGAACCAGGAGACCCAGTACTTC.

The chain recombines TRBV5-4 with TRBJ2-5; D perhaps matches TRBD2 (7 bases). Germline CDR1 is SGHNT and CDR2 is YYREEE (reference sequence). The CDR3 sequence is 16 residues long. V lost 4 bases to trimming and J lost 5 bases, with 21 bases between them. CDR3 sequence (DNA): TGTGCCAGCAGCCTAAAGGGGCGGGAGAGGGGGGAGACCCAGTACTTC. As protein: CASSLKGRERGETQYF. The complete variable domain, with remaining parts taken from reference TRBV5-4 and TRBJ2-5, reads ETGVTQSPTHLIKTRGQQVTLRCSSQSGHNTVSWYQQALGQGPQFIFQYYREEENGRGNFPPRFSGLQFPNYSSELNVNALELDDSALYLCASSLKGRERGETQYFGPGTRLLVL.

The chain recombines TRBV7-3 with TRBJ2-5; D possibly corresponds to TRBD1 (6 bases). V dropped 4 bases and J dropped 1 base, with 13 bases sitting between them. The V gene's germline CDR1 is SGHTA and CDR2 FQGTGA. The CDR3 totals 15 residues. The CDR3 protein is CASSSSGTLQETQYF. The CDR3 DNA reads TGTGCCAGCAGCTCCTCCGGGACACTCCAAGAGACCCAGTACTTC.

This sequence joins TRBV5-5 and TRBJ2-1; 10 nucleotides line up with TRBD2. The V gene end was trimmed by 2 bases and the J gene end by 0 bases; junction bases not matched to a gene: 11. Germline CDR1 and CDR2: SGHKS and YYEKEE (reference sequence). The CDR3 sequence is 19 residues long. CDR3 DNA: TGTGCCAGCAGCTTTCGGCTAGCGGGGGCCGCGAGCTCCTACAATGAGCAGTTCTTC. This encodes CASSFRLAGAASSYNEQFF.

The genes are TRBV4-1 and TRBJ1-1; tentatively, D is TRBD1 (6 bases). This CDR3 has 17 residues. The V end was cut by 2 bases, the J end by 4 bases, with 20 bases between. Germline loops: CDR1 MGHRA, CDR2 YSYEKL. As DNA, the CDR3 is TGCGCCAGCAGCCAACCCACGGGAACAGGGCCTGTCACTGAAGCTTTCTTT. Protein product: CASSQPTGTGPVTEAFF.

This rearrangement joins TRBV11-1 to TRBJ2-5, with a possible D match to TRBD2 (5 bases). V was pared by 5 bases and J by 1 base, with 11 bases between. CDR3 size: 14 residues. CDR1 is SGHAT and CDR2 is FQDESV in the germline V gene (reference sequence). CDR3 coding DNA: TGTGCCAGCAGCCGGAGCCGGGGCCAAGAGACCCAGTACTTC. Translated: CASSRSRGQETQYF.

The gene calls are TRBV7-8 and TRBJ2-3; D uncertain. This CDR3 has 14 residues. Trimming shortened V by 7 bases and J by 6 bases, and 17 bases separated the two germline ends. CDR1 is SGHVS, CDR2 FQNEAQ, per germline. The DNA for the CDR3 is TGTGCCAGCATGGTCCGATTCAGAACGGATACGCAGTATTTT. Protein sequence: CASMVRFRTDTQYF.

This clone was seen only once. The chain employs TRBV19 and TRBJ1-3; D possibly corresponds to TRBD1 (5 bases). Trimming took 5 bases from V and 4 from J, leaving 15 bases between them. The CDR3 is 15 amino acids. Germline CDR1 LNHDA, CDR2 SQIVND (reference sequence). The CDR3 here is CASSSNGGAGNTIYF. The DNA of the CDR3 is TGTGCCAGTAGTTCCAACGGAGGGGCAGGAAACACCATATATTTT.

The rearrangement joins TRBV23-1 to TRBJ1-5; a weak D match, TRBD1 (6 bases). TRBV23-1 is an ORF for which the function is uncertain. Deletions cut 4 bases from V and 6 bases from J, with 25 bases between. This CDR3 is built from 18 residues. In nucleotides, the CDR3 is TGCGCCAGCAGTCCGCTGATTACTAAGGGGAGGGGGGGTCAGCCCCAGCATTTT. Protein sequence: CASSPLITKGRGGQPQHF.

This chain joins TRBV30 and TRBJ1-5, with D hard to call. This CDR3 is 15 amino acids long. Germline loops: CDR1 GTSNPN, CDR2 SVGIG (reference sequence). V was shortened by 2 bases and J by 2 bases, with 13 bases between the two germline ends. The CDR3 loop is CAWSSRTLGNQPQHF. CDR3 DNA: TGTGCCTGGAGTTCCCGGACCTTAGGCAATCAGCCCCAGCATTTT. Filled out from reference TRBV30 and TRBJ1-5, the complete variable domain reads SQTIHQWPATLVQPVGSPLSLECTVEGTSNPNLYWYRQAAGRGLQLLFYSVGIGQISSEVPQNLSASRPQDRQFILSSKKLLLSDSGFYLCAWSSRTLGNQPQHFGDGTRLSIL.

The V gene is TRBV7-3, the J gene TRBJ2-5; D is possibly TRBD2 (5 bases). The V end was cut by 5 bases, the J end by 6 bases, with 13 bases between. This CDR3 region has 13 residues. The germline CDR1 and CDR2 sequences are SGHTA and FQGTGA. In DNA, the CDR3 is TGTGCCAGCAGCCCCCCCGGGGAGAAGACCCAGTACTTC. Protein: CASSPPGEKTQYF. The full variable domain, its missing parts supplied by reference TRBV7-3 and TRBJ2-5, is GAGVSQTPSNKVTEKGKYVELRCDPISGHTALYWYRQSLGQGPEFLIYFQGTGAADDSGLPNDRFFAVRPEGSVSTLKIQRTERGDSAVYLCASSPPGEKTQYFGPGTRLLVL.